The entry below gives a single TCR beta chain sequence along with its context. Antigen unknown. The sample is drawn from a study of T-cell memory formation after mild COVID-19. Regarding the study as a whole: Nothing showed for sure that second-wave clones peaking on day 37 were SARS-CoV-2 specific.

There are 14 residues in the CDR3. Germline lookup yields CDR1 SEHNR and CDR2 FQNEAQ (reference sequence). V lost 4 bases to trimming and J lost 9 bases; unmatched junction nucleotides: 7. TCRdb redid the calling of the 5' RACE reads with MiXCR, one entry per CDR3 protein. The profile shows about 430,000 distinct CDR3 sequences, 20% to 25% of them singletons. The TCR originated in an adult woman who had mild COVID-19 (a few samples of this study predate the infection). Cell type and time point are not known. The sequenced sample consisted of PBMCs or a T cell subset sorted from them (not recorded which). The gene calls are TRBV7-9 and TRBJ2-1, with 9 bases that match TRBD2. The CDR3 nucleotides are TGTGCCAGCAGCTCGGGGACTAGCCTCGGTGAGCAGTTCTTC. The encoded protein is CASSSGTSLGEQFF. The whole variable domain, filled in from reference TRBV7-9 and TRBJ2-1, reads DTGVSQNPRHKITKRGQNVTFRCDPISEHNRLYWYRQTLGQGPEFLTYFQNEAQLEKSRLLSDRFSAERPKGSFSTLEIQRTEQGDSAMYLCASSSGTSLGEQFFGPGTRLTVL.